A selection of T cell receptor beta chains follows, all from one sample in a study of blood T cells in healthy people across ages. One entry per CDR3 protein results from TCRdb running MiXCR on the 5' RACE reads. The table has about 670,000 distinct CDR3 sequences, about 51% seen once. Sequencing used blood. The receptors derive from an elderly woman in good health. CDR3s include the opening cysteine and the closing phenylalanine or tryptophan. The D gene is left open where the match is weak. A clone size is listed for some rows: how often the clone was seen (once, few, many), or a class if it is expanded.

len	v_gene	d_gene	abundance	j_gene	CDR3aa	CDR3nt
14	TRBV7-9	NA	few	TRBJ2-1	CASSLVARGNEQFF	TGTGCCAGCAGCTTAGTCGCCAGGGGCAATGAGCAGTTCTTC
13	TRBV5-1	NA	many	TRBJ2-7	CASSLETAYEQYF	TGCGCCAGCAGCTTGGAGACAGCCTACGAGCAGTACTTC
16	TRBV9	NA	NA	TRBJ2-2	CASSVVERGNTGELFF	TGTGCCAGCAGCGTAGTGGAGAGGGGGAACACCGGGGAGCTGTTTTTT
14	TRBV2	TRBD2	NA	TRBJ2-7	CASSVLRTSGEQYF	TGTGCCAGCAGCGTCCTGCGGACTAGCGGGGAGCAGTACTTC
15	TRBV6-6	TRBD1	many	TRBJ2-7	CASSWVTGAFSEQYF	TGTGCCAGCAGTTGGGTGACAGGGGCTTTCTCCGAGCAGTACTTC
15	TRBV29-1	NA	NA	TRBJ2-7	CSVFGSGGSRYEQYF	TGCAGCGTTTTTGGTTCGGGCGGAAGTCGGTACGAGCAGTACTTC
15	TRBV5-1	NA	NA	TRBJ1-1	CASSLVPGLNTEAFF	TGCGCCAGCAGCTTGGTACCAGGGCTGAACACTGAAGCTTTCTTT
12	TRBV2	NA	NA	TRBJ1-3	CASRDSGNTIYF	TGTGCCAGCAGAGACTCTGGAAACACCATATATTTT
14	TRBV7-2	TRBD1	NA	TRBJ1-5	CASSGDRTDQPQHF	TGTGCCAGCAGCGGGGACAGGACGGATCAGCCCCAGCATTTT
12	TRBV12-3/TRBV12-4	NA	few	TRBJ2-7	CASSWPYNEQYF	TGTGCCAGCAGTTGGCCCTACAATGAGCAGTACTTC
16	TRBV5-4	TRBD1	NA	TRBJ2-2	CASSQWTGGNTGELFF	TGTGCCAGCAGCCAATGGACAGGGGGGAACACCGGGGAGCTGTTTTTT
16	TRBV29-1	TRBD2	NA	TRBJ2-5	CSVEAGLAGGAETQYF	TGCAGCGTTGAAGCCGGACTAGCGGGGGGAGCGGAGACCCAGTACTTC
15	TRBV9	NA	few	TRBJ2-3	CASSHGTGAGDTQYF	TGTGCCAGCAGCCACGGAACCGGGGCGGGAGATACGCAGTATTTT
11	TRBV29-1	TRBD1	NA	TRBJ1-4	CSVRSGTELFF	TGCAGCGTTCGTTCCGGGACAGAACTGTTTTTT
17	TRBV2	NA	NA	TRBJ2-2	CASRVALWDKNTGELFF	TGTGCCAGCAGAGTCGCACTTTGGGACAAGAACACCGGGGAGCTGTTTTTT
13	TRBV29-1	NA	NA	TRBJ1-2	CSVGRAGPYGYTF	TGCAGCGTTGGGAGGGCAGGGCCCTATGGCTACACCTTC
17	TRBV6-6	TRBD1	many	TRBJ2-3	CASSRDRGSTSTDTQYF	TGTGCCAGCAGCCGGGACAGGGGGTCCACTAGCACAGATACGCAGTATTTT
14	TRBV12-3/TRBV12-4	TRBD1	NA	TRBJ1-2	CASTLSGTGAGYTF	TGTGCCAGCACACTATCCGGGACAGGGGCTGGCTACACCTTC
15	TRBV12-3/TRBV12-4	TRBD1	many	TRBJ2-4	CASSPTGGRGNIQYF	TGTGCCAGCAGTCCGACTGGCGGCAGGGGGAACATTCAGTACTTC
15	TRBV12-3/TRBV12-4	TRBD2	NA	TRBJ2-7	CTSSLVLAGVGEQYF	TGTACCAGCAGTTTAGTCCTAGCGGGAGTCGGGGAGCAGTACTTC
13	TRBV20-1	NA	many	TRBJ1-2	CSARDRQGFGYTF	TGCAGTGCTAGAGATCGGCAGGGATTTGGCTACACCTTC
17	TRBV5-1	NA	NA	TRBJ1-1	CASSLSWWRVENTEAFF	TGCGCCAGCAGCTTGTCCTGGTGGAGGGTGGAGAACACTGAAGCTTTCTTT
16	TRBV30	TRBD1	NA	TRBJ1-2	CAWSVRFRTGGHGYTF	TGTGCCTGGAGTGTACGTTTTAGGACAGGGGGCCATGGCTACACCTTC
15	TRBV14	NA	NA	TRBJ2-2	CASSQEGFLTGELFF	TGTGCCAGCAGCCAAGAAGGCTTTCTCACCGGGGAGCTGTTTTTT
14	TRBV28	NA	few	TRBJ1-5	CASSWTRGDQPQHF	TGTGCCAGCAGTTGGACCCGGGGCGATCAGCCCCAGCATTTT
14	TRBV29-1	TRBD2	many	TRBJ2-7	CSATREGVLNEQYF	TGCAGCGCAACCCGGGAGGGCGTTCTCAACGAGCAGTACTTC
19	TRBV4-3	TRBD2	few	TRBJ2-7	CASSQDPLPQREGPYEQYF	TGCGCCAGCAGCCAAGATCCGCTCCCACAGCGGGAGGGACCCTACGAGCAGTACTTC